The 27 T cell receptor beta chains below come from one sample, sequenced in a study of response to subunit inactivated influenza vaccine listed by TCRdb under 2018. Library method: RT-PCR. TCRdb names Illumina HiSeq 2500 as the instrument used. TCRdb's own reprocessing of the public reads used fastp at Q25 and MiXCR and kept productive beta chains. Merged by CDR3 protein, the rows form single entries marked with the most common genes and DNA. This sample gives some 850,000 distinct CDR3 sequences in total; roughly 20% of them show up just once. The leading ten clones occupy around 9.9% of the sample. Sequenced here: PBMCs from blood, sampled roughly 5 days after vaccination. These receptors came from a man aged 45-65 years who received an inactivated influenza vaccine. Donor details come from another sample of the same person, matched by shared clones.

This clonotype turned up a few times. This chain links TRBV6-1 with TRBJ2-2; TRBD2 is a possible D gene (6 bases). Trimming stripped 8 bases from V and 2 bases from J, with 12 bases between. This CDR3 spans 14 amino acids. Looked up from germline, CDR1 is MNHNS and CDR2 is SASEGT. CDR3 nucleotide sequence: TGTGCCAGCGCCGCGGGGCTCAACACCGGGGAGCTGTTTTTT. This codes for CASAAGLNTGELFF.

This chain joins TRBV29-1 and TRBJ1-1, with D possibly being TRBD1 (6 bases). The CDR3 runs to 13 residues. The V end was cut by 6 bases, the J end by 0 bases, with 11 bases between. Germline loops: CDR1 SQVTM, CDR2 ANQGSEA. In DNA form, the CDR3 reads TGCAGCGTGGTACAGGGCGTGAACACTGAAGCTTTCTTT. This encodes CSVVQGVNTEAFF.

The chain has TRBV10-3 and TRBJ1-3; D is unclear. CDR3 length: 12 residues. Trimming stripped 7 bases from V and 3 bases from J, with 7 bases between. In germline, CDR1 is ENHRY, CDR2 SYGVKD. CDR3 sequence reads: CAIKSSGNTIYF. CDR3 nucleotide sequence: TGTGCCATCAAATCAAGTGGAAACACCATATATTTT.

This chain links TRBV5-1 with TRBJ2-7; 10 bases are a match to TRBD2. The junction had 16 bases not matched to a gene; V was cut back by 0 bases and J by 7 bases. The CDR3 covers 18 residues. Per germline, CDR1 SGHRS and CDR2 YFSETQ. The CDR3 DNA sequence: TGCGCCAGCAGCTTGGACGGACTAGCGGAACCTATTCTCAGGGAGCAGTACTTC. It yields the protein CASSLDGLAEPILREQYF.

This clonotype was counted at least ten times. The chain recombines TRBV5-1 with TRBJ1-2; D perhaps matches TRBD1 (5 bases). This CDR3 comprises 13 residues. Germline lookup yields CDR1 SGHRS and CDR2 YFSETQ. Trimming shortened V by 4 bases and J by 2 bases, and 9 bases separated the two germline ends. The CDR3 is CASSATGNYGYTF. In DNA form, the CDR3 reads TGCGCCAGCAGCGCCACAGGAAACTATGGCTACACCTTC.

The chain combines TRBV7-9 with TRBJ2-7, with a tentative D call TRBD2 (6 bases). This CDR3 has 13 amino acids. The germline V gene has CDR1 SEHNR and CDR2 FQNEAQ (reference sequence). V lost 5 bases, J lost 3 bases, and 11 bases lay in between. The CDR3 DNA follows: TGTGCCAGCAGCACGAGCGGGTTCTACGAGCAGTACTTC. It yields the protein CASSTSGFYEQYF. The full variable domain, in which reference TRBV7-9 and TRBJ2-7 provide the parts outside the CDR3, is DTGVSQNPRHKITKRGQNVTFRCDPISEHNRLYWYRQTLGQGPEFLTYFQNEAQLEKSRLLSDRFSAERPKGSFSTLEIQRTEQGDSAMYLCASSTSGFYEQYFGPGTRLTVT.

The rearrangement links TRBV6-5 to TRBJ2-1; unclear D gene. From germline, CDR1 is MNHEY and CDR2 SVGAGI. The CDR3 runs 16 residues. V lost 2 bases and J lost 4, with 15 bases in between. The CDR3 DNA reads TGTGCCAGCAGTTACGGCCAGGAAGGAACTTACAATGAGCAGTTCTTC. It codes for CASSYGQEGTYNEQFF.

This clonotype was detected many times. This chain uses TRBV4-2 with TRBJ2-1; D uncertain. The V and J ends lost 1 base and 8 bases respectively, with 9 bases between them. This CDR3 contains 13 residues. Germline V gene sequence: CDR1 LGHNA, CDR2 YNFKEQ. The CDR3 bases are TGTGCCAGCAGCCAAGGAATGGCGGATGAGCAGTTCTTC. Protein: CASSQGMADEQFF.

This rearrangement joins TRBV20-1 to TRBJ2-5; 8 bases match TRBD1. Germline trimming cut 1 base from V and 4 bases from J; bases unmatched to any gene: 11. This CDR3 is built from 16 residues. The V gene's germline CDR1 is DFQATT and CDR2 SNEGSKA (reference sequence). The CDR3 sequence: CSARGTQGQVGETQYF. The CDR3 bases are TGCAGTGCTAGAGGCACTCAGGGACAGGTAGGAGAGACCCAGTACTTC.

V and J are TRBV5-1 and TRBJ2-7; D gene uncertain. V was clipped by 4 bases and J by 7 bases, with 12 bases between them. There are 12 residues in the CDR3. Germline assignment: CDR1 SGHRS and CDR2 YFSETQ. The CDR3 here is CASSDLVGEQYF. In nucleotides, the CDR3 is TGCGCCAGCAGCGATCTGGTTGGAGAGCAGTACTTC.

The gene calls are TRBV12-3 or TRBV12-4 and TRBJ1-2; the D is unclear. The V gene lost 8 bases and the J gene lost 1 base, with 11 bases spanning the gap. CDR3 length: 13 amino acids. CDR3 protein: CASGLSGNYGYTF. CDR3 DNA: TGTGCCAGCGGCCTTTCGGGTAACTATGGCTACACCTTC.

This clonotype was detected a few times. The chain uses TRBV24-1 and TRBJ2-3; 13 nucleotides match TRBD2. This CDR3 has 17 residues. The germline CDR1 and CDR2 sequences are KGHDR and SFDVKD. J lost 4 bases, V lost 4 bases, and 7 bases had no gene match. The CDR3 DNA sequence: TGTGCCACCAGTGACCCACGACTAGCGGGGGGCGCAGATACGCAGTATTTT. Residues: CATSDPRLAGGADTQYF.

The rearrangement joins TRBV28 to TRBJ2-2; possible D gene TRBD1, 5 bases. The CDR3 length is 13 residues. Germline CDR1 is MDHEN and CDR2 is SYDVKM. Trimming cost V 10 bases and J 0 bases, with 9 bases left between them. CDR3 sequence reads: CATRQSNTGELFF. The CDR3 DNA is TGTGCCACAAGACAGTCGAACACCGGGGAGCTGTTTTTT.

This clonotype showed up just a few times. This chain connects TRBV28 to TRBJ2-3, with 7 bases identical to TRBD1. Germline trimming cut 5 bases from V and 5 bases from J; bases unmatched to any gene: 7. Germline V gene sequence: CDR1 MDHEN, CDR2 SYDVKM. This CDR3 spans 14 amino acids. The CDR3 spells CASSTQDREDTQYF. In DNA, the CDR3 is TGTGCCAGCAGTACCCAAGACAGGGAAGATACGCAGTATTTT.

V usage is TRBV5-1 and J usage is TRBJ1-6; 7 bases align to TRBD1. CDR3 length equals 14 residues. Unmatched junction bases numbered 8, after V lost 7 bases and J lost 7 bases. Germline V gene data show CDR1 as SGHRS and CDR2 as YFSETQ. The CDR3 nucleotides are TGCGCCAGCGCCCCGGGACAGCAGAATTCACCCCTCCACTTT. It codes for CASAPGQQNSPLHF. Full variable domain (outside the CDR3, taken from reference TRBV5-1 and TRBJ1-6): KAGVTQTPRYLIKTRGQQVTLSCSPISGHRSVSWYQQTPGQGLQFLFEYFSETQRNKGNFPGRFSGRQFSNSRSEMNVSTLELGDSALYLCASAPGQQNSPLHFGNGTRLTVT.

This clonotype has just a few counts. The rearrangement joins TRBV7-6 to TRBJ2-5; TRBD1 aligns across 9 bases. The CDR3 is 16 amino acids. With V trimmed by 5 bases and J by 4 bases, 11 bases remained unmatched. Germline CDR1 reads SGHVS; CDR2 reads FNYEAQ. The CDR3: CASSHITGGLSETQYF. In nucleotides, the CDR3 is TGTGCCAGCAGCCATATAACAGGGGGCTTGTCAGAGACCCAGTACTTC.

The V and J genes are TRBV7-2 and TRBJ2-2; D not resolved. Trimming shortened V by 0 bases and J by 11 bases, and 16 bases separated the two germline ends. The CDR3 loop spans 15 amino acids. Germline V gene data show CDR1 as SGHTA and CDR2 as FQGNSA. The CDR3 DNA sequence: TGTGCCAGCAGCTTAGCACTTCGGCGGTCGGGCGAGCTGTTTTTT. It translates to CASSLALRRSGELFF.

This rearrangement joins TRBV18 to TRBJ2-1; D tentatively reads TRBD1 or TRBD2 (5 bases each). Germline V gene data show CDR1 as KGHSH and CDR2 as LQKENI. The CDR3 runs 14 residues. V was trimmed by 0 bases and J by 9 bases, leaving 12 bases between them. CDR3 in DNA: TGTGCCAGCTCACCACCGGGACCTGGGAGTGAGCAGTTCTTC. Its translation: CASSPPGPGSEQFF.

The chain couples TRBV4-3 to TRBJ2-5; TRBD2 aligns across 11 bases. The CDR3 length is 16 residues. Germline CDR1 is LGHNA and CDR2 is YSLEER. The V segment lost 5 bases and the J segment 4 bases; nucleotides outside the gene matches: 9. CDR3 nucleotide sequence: TGCGCCAGCAGCAAAGTAGCGGGGGGGCTATTAGAGACCCAGTACTTC. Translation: CASSKVAGGLLETQYF.

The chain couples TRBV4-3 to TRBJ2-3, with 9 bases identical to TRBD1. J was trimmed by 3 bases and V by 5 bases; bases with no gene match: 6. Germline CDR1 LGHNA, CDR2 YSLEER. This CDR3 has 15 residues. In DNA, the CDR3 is TGCGCCAGCAGCAGCTCGGGACAGGGTACAGATACGCAGTATTTT. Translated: CASSSSGQGTDTQYF.

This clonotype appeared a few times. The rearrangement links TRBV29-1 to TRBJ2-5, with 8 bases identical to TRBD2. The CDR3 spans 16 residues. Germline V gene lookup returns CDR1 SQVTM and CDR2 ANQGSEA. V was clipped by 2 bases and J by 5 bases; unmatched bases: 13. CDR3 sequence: CSVESVAGYEGETQYF. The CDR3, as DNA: TGCAGCGTTGAATCGGTAGCGGGATACGAGGGGGAGACCCAGTACTTC.

The chain's CDR3 is CASSLRSGAVPYEQYF. DNA of the CDR3: TGCGCCAGCAGCTTGAGGTCAGGGGCCGTTCCCTACGAGCAGTACTTC. The chain joins TRBV5-1 to TRBJ2-7; D is perhaps TRBD1 (6 bases). From germline, CDR1 is SGHRS and CDR2 YFSETQ. Trimming took off 1 base at V and 2 bases at J, with 16 bases between the two ends. The CDR3 is 16 amino acids.

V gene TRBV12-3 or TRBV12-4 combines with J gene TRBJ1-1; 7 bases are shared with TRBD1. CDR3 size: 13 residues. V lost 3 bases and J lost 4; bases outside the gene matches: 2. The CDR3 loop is CASSFTGATEAFF. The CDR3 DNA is TGTGCCAGCAGTTTTACAGGGGCCACTGAAGCTTTCTTT.

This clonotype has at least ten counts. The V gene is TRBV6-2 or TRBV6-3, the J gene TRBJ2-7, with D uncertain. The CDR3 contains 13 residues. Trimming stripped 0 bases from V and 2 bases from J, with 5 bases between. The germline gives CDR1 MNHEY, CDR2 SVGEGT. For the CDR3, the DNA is TGTGCCAGCAGTTACTCGGGCCCCTACGAGCAGTACTTC. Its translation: CASSYSGPYEQYF.

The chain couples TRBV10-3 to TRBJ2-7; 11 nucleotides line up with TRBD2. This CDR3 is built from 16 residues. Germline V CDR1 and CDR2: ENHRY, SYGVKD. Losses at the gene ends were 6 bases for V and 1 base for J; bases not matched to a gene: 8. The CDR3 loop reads CAISRTSGGSSYEQYF. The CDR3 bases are TGTGCCATCAGCCGTACTAGCGGGGGTTCGTCCTACGAGCAGTACTTC.

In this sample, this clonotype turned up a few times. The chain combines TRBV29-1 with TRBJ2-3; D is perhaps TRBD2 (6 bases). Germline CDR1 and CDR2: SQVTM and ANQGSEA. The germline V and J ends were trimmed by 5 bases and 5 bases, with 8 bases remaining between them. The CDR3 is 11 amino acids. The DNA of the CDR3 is TGCAGCGTTTCGGGGGAAGATACGCAGTATTTT. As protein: CSVSGEDTQYF.

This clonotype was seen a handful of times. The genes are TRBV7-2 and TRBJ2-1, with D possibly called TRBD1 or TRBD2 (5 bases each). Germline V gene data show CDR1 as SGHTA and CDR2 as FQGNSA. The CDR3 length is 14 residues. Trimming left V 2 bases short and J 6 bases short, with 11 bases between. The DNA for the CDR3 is TGTGCCAGCAGCTTACAAGGGACCGTCAATGAGCAGTTCTTC. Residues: CASSLQGTVNEQFF.